This entry lists 17 T cell receptor beta chains sequenced from one sample in a study of cytomegalovirus exposure and HLA in healthy donors. It was with 60 Vbeta and 13 Jbeta primers that the PCR ran. Some clones are missing from TCRdb's copy, which holds only in-frame ones; the method was immunoSEQ multiplex PCR. The sample lists approximately 190,000 clones, roughly 86% occurring once. The sample consisted of PBMCs. The receptors here all came from a man aged 35-49 years in good health and CMV-seropositive.

This chain links TRBV6-5 with TRBJ1-5, with 8 bases matching TRBD1. This CDR3 region has 15 residues. CDR1 is MNHEY and CDR2 is SVGAGI in the germline V gene. V trimming: 6 bases; J trimming: 4 bases; junction bases outside the gene matches: 8. CDR3 bases: TGTGCCAGCAGGCCCACAGGGGGAGAAAATCAGCCCCAGCATTTT. Translation: CASRPTGGENQPQHF.

The rearrangement links TRBV30 to TRBJ1-2, with TRBD1 matching over 9 bases. With V trimmed by 2 bases and J by 2 bases, 6 bases remained unmatched. Germline CDR1 GTSNPN, CDR2 SVGIG (reference sequence). This CDR3 is built from 15 residues. CDR3 sequence (DNA): TGTGCCTGGAGTCTGCCGGGACAGGGCAACTATGGCTACACCTTC. Protein sequence: CAWSLPGQGNYGYTF.

This clone was seen more than once but under ten times. The chain carries TRBV15 and TRBJ2-7; 8 bases are a match to TRBD2. Germline-derived CDR1 and CDR2 are LNHNV and YYDKDF (reference sequence). The CDR3 length is 14 residues. J was trimmed by 1 base and V by 5 bases; bases with no gene match: 4. Here the CDR3 DNA reads TGTGCCACCAGCTCGGGACTAGGTTCCTACGAGCAGTACTTC. Amino acids: CATSSGLGSYEQYF.

J is TRBJ1-5 and V is TRBV27, with TRBD1 as a possible D gene (5 bases). Deletions cut 6 bases from V and 1 base from J, with 13 bases between. CDR1 and CDR2 from the germline V gene are MNHEY and SMNVEV (reference sequence). The CDR3 sequence is 15 residues long. The CDR3 DNA reads TGTGCCAGCAGGCCGGGACTGATCAGCAATCAGCCCCAGCATTTT. This codes for CASRPGLISNQPQHF.

This clone was seen once. J is TRBJ2-2 and V is TRBV28; weak D call: TRBD2 (6 bases). Trimming took off 3 bases at V and 5 bases at J, with 16 bases between the two ends. CDR1 is MDHEN and CDR2 is SYDVKM in the germline V gene. This CDR3 is built from 16 residues. The CDR3 coding sequence is TGTGCCAGCAGTTTTTTTAGCGCGGGGCATACCGGGGAGCTGTTTTTT. Translation: CASSFFSAGHTGELFF.

J is TRBJ1-2 and V is TRBV11-2, with 7 nucleotides matching TRBD1. This CDR3 contains 14 residues. Germline V gives CDR1 SGHAT, CDR2 FQNNGV. J was trimmed by 7 bases and V by 0 bases; bases with no gene match: 5. The CDR3 DNA sequence: TGTGCCAGCAGCTTAGAGAGACAGGGCGGTGGCTACACCTTC. This codes for CASSLERQGGGYTF.

This chain links TRBV2 with TRBJ2-3, with 12 bases matching TRBD2. Trimming cost V 4 bases and J 1 base; bases outside gene matches: 6. The CDR3 contains 17 residues. Germline V lookup: CDR1 SNHLY, CDR2 FYNNEI. CDR3 sequence (DNA): TGTGCCAGCAGTGGGACTAGCGGGGCTGTTCGCACAGATACGCAGTATTTT. It yields the protein CASSGTSGAVRTDTQYF.

The genes are TRBV7-9 and TRBJ1-5; D gene ambiguous. CDR1 and CDR2 from the germline V gene are SEHNR and FQNEAQ (reference sequence). The V and J ends lost 2 bases and 3 bases respectively, with 17 bases between them. The CDR3 contains 17 residues. In DNA, the CDR3 is TGTGCCAGCAGCTTATATCTAGGTTTGAGAAACAATCAGCCCCAGCATTTT. Translated, it gives CASSLYLGLRNNQPQHF.

This chain links TRBV19 with TRBJ2-5; D is perhaps TRBD1 (5 bases). This CDR3 is built from 15 residues. Germline V gene sequence: CDR1 LNHDA, CDR2 SQIVND (reference sequence). Between the trimmed V and J ends, which lost 4 bases and 1 base, there was a span of 13 bases. The CDR3 spells CASSKGRQTQETQYF. The CDR3, as DNA: TGTGCCAGTAGTAAGGGCAGACAGACCCAAGAGACCCAGTACTTC.

The chain carries TRBV5-1 and TRBJ2-1; 8 bases agree with TRBD2. The V gene's germline CDR1 is SGHRS and CDR2 YFSETQ. V lost 4 bases and J lost 3; bases outside the gene matches: 0. This CDR3 is built from 13 residues. The DNA for the CDR3 is TGCGCCAGCAGCCGGGGGGGCTACAATGAGCAGTTCTTC. Amino acids: CASSRGGYNEQFF.

This chain's CDR3 is CASSMASASTDTQYF. For the CDR3, the DNA is TGTGCCAGTAGTATGGCTAGCGCTTCCACAGATACGCAGTATTTT. The rearrangement joins TRBV19 to TRBJ2-3, with D possibly TRBD2 on 6 matching bases. Germline values: CDR1 LNHDA, CDR2 SQIVND (reference sequence). The CDR3 covers 15 residues. V was clipped by 3 bases and J by 2 bases, with 12 bases between them.

The chain links TRBV11-2 to TRBJ2-3; D ambiguous. Germline V CDR1 and CDR2: SGHAT, FQNNGV. The germline V and J ends were trimmed by 1 base and 3 bases, with 8 bases remaining between them. The CDR3 consists of 14 residues. For the CDR3, the DNA is TGTGCCAGCAGCTTAGGGCAGAAAACAGATACGCAGTATTTT. This sequence encodes CASSLGQKTDTQYF.

Only a few counts were recorded for this clone. This chain links TRBV30 with TRBJ2-5; 16 nucleotides align to TRBD2. Germline V CDR1 and CDR2: GTSNPN, SVGIG (reference sequence). The CDR3 runs 16 residues. Trimming removed 5 bases from V and 2 bases from J; junction bases left unmatched: 5. The CDR3 sequence: CAWGTSGGAGQETQYF. In nucleotides, the CDR3 is TGTGCCTGGGGGACTAGCGGGGGGGCGGGGCAAGAGACCCAGTACTTC. Drawing the rest from reference TRBV30 and TRBJ2-5, the complete variable domain is SQTIHQWPATLVQPVGSPLSLECTVEGTSNPNLYWYRQAAGRGLQLLFYSVGIGQISSEVPQNLSASRPQDRQFILSSKKLLLSDSGFYLCAWGTSGGAGQETQYFGPGTRLLVL.

The V gene is TRBV6-5, the J gene TRBJ1-1; D is unresolved. The CDR3 length is 13 residues. CDR1 is MNHEY, CDR2 SVGAGI, per germline. V dropped 7 bases and J dropped 0 bases, with 9 bases sitting between them. The CDR3 protein is CASNLRVNTEAFF. The CDR3 DNA follows: TGTGCCAGCAATTTGCGGGTGAACACTGAAGCTTTCTTT.

V gene TRBV11-1 combines with J gene TRBJ2-4; D might be TRBD2 (6 bases). Trimming took 1 base from V and 0 from J, leaving 10 bases between them. Germline values: CDR1 SGHAT, CDR2 FQDESV (reference sequence). The CDR3 is 16 residues long. This chain's CDR3 is CASSLGGGEAKNIQYF. The CDR3, as DNA: TGTGCCAGCAGCTTAGGTGGAGGGGAAGCCAAAAACATTCAGTACTTC.

V usage is TRBV7-2 and J usage is TRBJ2-7, with 8 nucleotides matching TRBD1. The J segment lost 1 base and the V segment lost 1 base, leaving 12 bases of the junction unmatched. CDR1 and CDR2 (germline): SGHTA, FQGNSA. The CDR3 sequence is 18 residues long. The CDR3 here is CASSLEGRGRPQSYEQYF. For the CDR3, the DNA is TGTGCCAGCAGCTTAGAGGGCAGGGGGCGCCCCCAATCCTACGAGCAGTACTTC.

This chain connects TRBV6-6 to TRBJ1-1, with 7 positions matching TRBD1. The V gene end was trimmed by 6 bases and the J gene end by 4 bases; junction bases not matched to a gene: 11. The CDR3 has 15 amino acids. The germline V gene encodes CDR1 MNHNY and CDR2 SVGAGI (reference sequence). This CDR3 reads CASRDRQGLSTEAFF. CDR3 in DNA: TGTGCCAGCAGGGACCGACAGGGCTTAAGCACTGAAGCTTTCTTT.